This T cell receptor beta chain was retrieved from a study of cytomegalovirus exposure and HLA in healthy donors. General study findings and limits: V segments that were indistinguishable, TRBV6-2 and TRBV6-3 among them, were omitted from analysis.

It was with 60 Vbeta and 13 Jbeta primers that the PCR ran. Study processing details: Some 10 million of some 80 million unique TCR beta chains were shared, per a later count. Assay used: immunoSEQ multiplex PCR; TCRdb lists only in-frame clones, some missing. D and trimming come from the DNA, and the V and J calls and clone size come from that table. The sample gives about 110,000 clones, 73% of which show up once; around 8% is in the top ten. Comments on this clone: What it binds is unknown.

Germline V gives CDR1 LNHDA, CDR2 SQIVND (reference sequence). The CDR3 covers 14 residues. Trimming at V came to 5 bases and at J to 6 bases, leaving 4 bases not matched to a gene. Material for sequencing was PBMCs. This receptor was obtained from a man in his forties in good health and CMV-seronegative. This sequence joins TRBV19 and TRBJ2-2; 9 bases are a match to TRBD1. The CDR3 DNA is TGTGCCAGTAGTGGGACAGGGATGGCCGGGGAGCTGTTTTTT. This gives the protein CASSGTGMAGELFF.